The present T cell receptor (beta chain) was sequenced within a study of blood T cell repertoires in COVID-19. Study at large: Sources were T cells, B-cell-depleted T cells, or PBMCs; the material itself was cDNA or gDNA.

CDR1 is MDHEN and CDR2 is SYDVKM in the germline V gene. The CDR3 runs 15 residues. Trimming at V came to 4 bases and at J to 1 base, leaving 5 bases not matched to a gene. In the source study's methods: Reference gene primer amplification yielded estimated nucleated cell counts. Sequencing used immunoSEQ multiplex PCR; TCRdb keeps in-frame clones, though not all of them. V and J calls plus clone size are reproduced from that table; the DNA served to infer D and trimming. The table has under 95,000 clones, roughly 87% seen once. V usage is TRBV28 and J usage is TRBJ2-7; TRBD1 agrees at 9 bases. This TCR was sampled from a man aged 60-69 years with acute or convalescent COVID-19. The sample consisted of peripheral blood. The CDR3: CASSSGQGRSYEQYF. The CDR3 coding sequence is TGTGCCAGCAGTTCGGGACAGGGAAGGTCCTACGAGCAGTACTTC.